A single sample gave rise to the 25 T cell receptor beta chains below, sequenced in a study of cytomegalovirus exposure and HLA in healthy donors. The repertoire was sequenced with immunoSEQ multiplex PCR; TCRdb's copy has only in-frame clones and lacks some. The sample yields about 88,000 clones, around 82% seen once. Sequencing was performed on PBMCs. All receptors come from a woman aged 18-29 years in good health and CMV-seropositive.

This chain connects TRBV9 to TRBJ1-1; perhaps TRBD1 as D (6 bases). The CDR3 has 14 residues. Germline CDR1 SGDLS, CDR2 YYNGEE. The V gene lost 1 base and the J gene lost 10 bases, with 17 bases spanning the gap. The CDR3: CASSVWDTPNGAFF. CDR3 nucleotides: TGTGCCAGCAGCGTATGGGACACACCGAACGGAGCTTTCTTT.

This clone was observed once. The chain couples TRBV6-6 to TRBJ2-7; D uncertain. The CDR3 sequence is 14 residues long. V lost 5 bases, J lost 0 bases, and 11 bases lay in between. Germline-derived CDR1 and CDR2 are MNHNY and SVGAGI (reference sequence). The CDR3 coding sequence is TGTGCCAGCAGTATCGGCAGGCGCTCCTACGAGCAGTACTTC. It is translated as CASSIGRRSYEQYF.

The chain joins TRBV9 to TRBJ1-2, with 7 bases lining up with TRBD1. J gave up 4 bases and V 3 bases, and 6 bases lay outside the gene matches. CDR3 length: 14 residues. The germline V gene has CDR1 SGDLS and CDR2 YYNGEE. The CDR3 region is CASSARQGGYGYTF. In DNA, the CDR3 is TGTGCCAGCAGCGCCAGACAGGGTGGCTATGGCTACACCTTC. The full variable domain, in which reference TRBV9 and TRBJ1-2 provide the parts outside the CDR3, is DSGVTQTPKHLITATGQRVTLRCSPRSGDLSVYWYQQSLDQGLQFLIQYYNGEERAKGNILERFSAQQFPDLHSELNLSSLELGDSALYFCASSARQGGYGYTFGSGTRLTVV.

The CDR3 loop reads CASSQDGSYEQYF. The CDR3 nucleotides are TGTGCCAGCAGCCAAGACGGCTCCTACGAGCAGTACTTC. The chain employs TRBV4-2 and TRBJ2-7; D not certain. Trimming took 0 bases from V and 0 from J, leaving 3 bases between them. Germline-derived CDR1 and CDR2 are LGHNA and YNFKEQ. This CDR3 is built from 13 residues.

The rearrangement joins TRBV7-9 to TRBJ2-4; TRBD1 aligns across 9 bases. From germline, CDR1 is SEHNR and CDR2 FQNEAQ (reference sequence). V lost 1 base and J lost 0; bases outside the gene matches: 4. CDR3 size: 17 residues. The CDR3 loop is CASSLVGQGLAKNIQYF. CDR3 bases: TGTGCCAGCAGCTTAGTCGGACAGGGGTTAGCCAAAAACATTCAGTACTTC.

The V call is TRBV4-3, the J call TRBJ2-5; 9 nucleotides agree with TRBD2. The trim removed 3 bases at V and 4 bases at J, leaving 6 bases unmatched. Per germline, CDR1 LGHNA and CDR2 YSLEER. CDR3 length: 15 amino acids. CDR3 loop: CASSQGAGGGETQYF. CDR3 nucleotide sequence: TGCGCCAGCAGCCAGGGGGCGGGGGGGGGAGAGACCCAGTACTTC.

This clone was seen once. The chain uses TRBV5-6 and TRBJ1-1, with no clear D. This CDR3 comprises 13 residues. V was pared by 2 bases and J by 1 base, with 6 bases between. Germline V gives CDR1 SGHDT, CDR2 YYEEEE. CDR3 residues: CASSFGRNTEAFF. CDR3 bases: TGTGCCAGCAGCTTCGGGAGGAACACTGAAGCTTTCTTT.

V is TRBV10-1 and J is TRBJ2-2, with 9 bases matching TRBD2. The CDR3 contains 15 residues. The junction had 10 bases not matched to a gene; V was cut back by 10 bases and J by 4 bases. The germline gives CDR1 WNHNN, CDR2 SYGVQD (reference sequence). The CDR3 sequence: CATSTLAGPTGELFF. CDR3 coding DNA: TGCGCCACCTCCACGCTAGCGGGGCCCACCGGGGAGCTGTTTTTT.

Many counts were recorded for this clone. The chain links TRBV6-4 to TRBJ2-7; TRBD1 aligns across 11 bases. The CDR3 covers 14 residues. J lost 9 bases, V lost 3 bases, and 7 bases had no gene match. The germline gives CDR1 MRHNA, CDR2 SNTAGT. The CDR3 sequence is CASSESPGQGVQYF. In DNA, the CDR3 is TGTGCCAGCAGTGAGAGCCCGGGACAGGGGGTGCAGTACTTC.

V usage is TRBV7-8 and J usage is TRBJ2-1; 8 bases match TRBD1. This CDR3 region has 15 residues. Unmatched junction bases numbered 7, after V lost 3 bases and J lost 6 bases. Per germline, CDR1 SGHVS and CDR2 FQNEAQ. Here the CDR3 DNA reads TGTGCCAGCAGCTTTATGGCAGGGGGCATCAATGAGCAGTTCTTC. Translated, it gives CASSFMAGGINEQFF.

The rearrangement uses TRBV9 and TRBJ1-1; D not resolved. V was shortened by 0 bases and J by 1 base, with 4 bases between the two germline ends. The CDR3 runs to 13 residues. CDR1 SGDLS and CDR2 YYNGEE come from the germline V gene. The CDR3 DNA reads TGTGCCAGCAGCGTAGCGGGGAACACTGAAGCTTTCTTT. Protein: CASSVAGNTEAFF.

This clone was found once. The rearrangement joins TRBV7-2 to TRBJ2-3; D call uncertain. Germline CDR1 SGHTA, CDR2 FQGNSA. V was trimmed by 5 bases and J by 0 bases, leaving 12 bases between them. CDR3 length: 15 amino acids. In DNA, the CDR3 is TGTGCCAGCAGCCTCCAGGTCTCTAGCACAGATACGCAGTATTTT. It specifies CASSLQVSSTDTQYF. The full variable domain, in which reference TRBV7-2 and TRBJ2-3 provide the parts outside the CDR3, is GAGVSQSPSNKVTEKGKDVELRCDPISGHTALYWYRQSLGQGLEFLIYFQGNSAPDKSGLPSDRFSAERTGGSVSTLTIQRTQQEDSAVYLCASSLQVSSTDTQYFGPGTRLTVL.

This clone was found once. The chain joins TRBV5-1 to TRBJ2-3, with 13 nucleotides matching TRBD2. With 4 bases clipped from V and 5 bases from J, the junction kept 7 bases outside the gene matches. CDR3 length equals 16 residues. In germline, CDR1 is SGHRS, CDR2 YFSETQ. The DNA for the CDR3 is TGCGCCAGCAGCCGCCGGACTAGCGGGGGAGTAGATACGCAGTATTTT. Protein: CASSRRTSGGVDTQYF.

This clone occurred a few times. The V gene is TRBV10-3, the J gene TRBJ1-5; no firm D call. CDR3 length: 14 amino acids. CDR1 and CDR2 from the germline V gene are ENHRY and SYGVKD. V was clipped by 10 bases and J by 6 bases, with 19 bases between them. The CDR3 sequence is CATADGGGFQPQHF. The CDR3 DNA is TGTGCCACTGCGGACGGAGGCGGGTTTCAGCCCCAGCATTTT.

The table lists this clone with a count of one. The chain is built from TRBV6-5 and TRBJ2-7; TRBD2 is a possible D gene (6 bases). Germline CDR1 and CDR2: MNHEY and SVGAGI. The CDR3 has 12 amino acids. V lost 5 bases and J lost 4, with 9 bases in between. CDR3 nucleotide sequence: TGTGCCAGCAGTGCGGGGTCTTACGAGCAGTACTTC. This sequence encodes CASSAGSYEQYF.

The chain recombines TRBV5-1 with TRBJ2-5; TRBD2 is a possible D gene (5 bases). Looked up from germline, CDR1 is SGHRS and CDR2 is YFSETQ. Trimming stripped 7 bases from V and 3 bases from J, with 13 bases between. The CDR3 totals 13 residues. Here the CDR3 reads CASLSNGEETQYF. In nucleotides, the CDR3 is TGCGCCAGCCTGAGTAACGGGGAAGAGACCCAGTACTTC.

The chain employs TRBV7-9 and TRBJ1-1, with unresolved D. Germline CDR1 is SEHNR and CDR2 is FQNEAQ (reference sequence). The CDR3 is 15 amino acids. Trimming took 1 base from V and 1 from J, leaving 10 bases between them. The CDR3 DNA follows: TGTGCCAGCAGCTTAGGGCTAGCGGGGAACACTGAAGCTTTCTTT. As protein: CASSLGLAGNTEAFF.

This clone was picked up a small number of times. The V call is TRBV7-9, the J call TRBJ2-4; 8 bases map to TRBD1. Germline trimming cut 3 bases from V and 9 bases from J; bases unmatched to any gene: 13. This CDR3 is built from 16 residues. CDR1 SEHNR and CDR2 FQNEAQ come from the germline V gene (reference sequence). The CDR3 loop is CASSLIRTGISGIQYF. The CDR3 bases are TGTGCCAGCAGCTTGATCCGGACAGGGATCTCGGGCATTCAGTACTTC.

V usage is TRBV29-1 and J usage is TRBJ2-3; TRBD2 aligns across 12 bases. Germline loops: CDR1 SQVTM, CDR2 ANQGSEA. Losses at the gene ends were 6 bases for V and 2 bases for J; bases not matched to a gene: 6. The CDR3 consists of 15 residues. CDR3 in DNA: TGCAGCGTACTCGGACTAGCGGGGTACACAGATACGCAGTATTTT. This codes for CSVLGLAGYTDTQYF.

This chain links TRBV9 with TRBJ1-2; 8 nucleotides align to TRBD1. There are 14 residues in the CDR3. Germline values: CDR1 SGDLS, CDR2 YYNGEE. The V segment lost 4 bases and the J segment 2 bases; nucleotides outside the gene matches: 4. CDR3 residues: CASSPGQGNYGYTF. CDR3 in DNA: TGTGCCAGCAGCCCCGGACAGGGAAACTATGGCTACACCTTC. Complete variable domain (other parts from reference TRBV9 and TRBJ1-2): DSGVTQTPKHLITATGQRVTLRCSPRSGDLSVYWYQQSLDQGLQFLIQYYNGEERAKGNILERFSAQQFPDLHSELNLSSLELGDSALYFCASSPGQGNYGYTFGSGTRLTVV.

The chain employs TRBV9 and TRBJ1-5; 10 positions match TRBD1. Germline V gives CDR1 SGDLS, CDR2 YYNGEE. Losses at the gene ends were 7 bases for V and 0 bases for J; bases not matched to a gene: 22. This CDR3 is 21 amino acids long. CDR3 sequence (DNA): TGTGCCAGCGGTTGTGACCGCTACTCCGGGACAGGGGACAATAGCAATCAGCCCCAGCATTTT. It is translated as CASGCDRYSGTGDNSNQPQHF. The whole variable domain, filled in from reference TRBV9 and TRBJ1-5, reads DSGVTQTPKHLITATGQRVTLRCSPRSGDLSVYWYQQSLDQGLQFLIQYYNGEERAKGNILERFSAQQFPDLHSELNLSSLELGDSALYFCASGCDRYSGTGDNSNQPQHFGDGTRLSIL.

Only a few counts were recorded for this clone. J is TRBJ2-4 and V is TRBV2, with 8 bases identical to TRBD1. The germline CDR1 and CDR2 sequences are SNHLY and FYNNEI. This CDR3 region has 17 residues. With 2 bases clipped from V and 4 bases from J, the junction kept 10 bases outside the gene matches. The CDR3 DNA sequence: TGTGCCAGCAGTGAATCACGGGACAGGTCGGGGAAAAACATTCAGTACTTC. As protein: CASSESRDRSGKNIQYF.

CDR3: CATGASGGHNTGELFF. CDR3 DNA: TGTGCCACAGGGGCTAGCGGGGGGCATAACACCGGGGAGCTGTTTTTT. The chain joins TRBV19 to TRBJ2-2, with 11 bases identical to TRBD2. The J segment lost 2 bases and the V segment lost 10 bases, leaving 9 bases of the junction unmatched. The CDR3 consists of 16 residues. Looked up from germline, CDR1 is LNHDA and CDR2 is SQIVND (reference sequence).

This chain joins TRBV4-2 and TRBJ2-1; 9 bases are a match to TRBD1. Germline V gene data show CDR1 as LGHNA and CDR2 as YNFKEQ. After removal of 4 bases from V and 5 bases from J, the junction contained 3 bases not matched to a gene. CDR3 length equals 14 residues. CDR3 sequence reads: CASSPRTGDNEQFF. The CDR3 DNA follows: TGTGCCAGCAGCCCTCGGACAGGGGACAATGAGCAGTTCTTC.

The chain carries TRBV5-5 and TRBJ2-7; TRBD1 is a possible D gene (6 bases). Germline CDR1 reads SGHKS; CDR2 reads YYEKEE (reference sequence). The V and J ends lost 4 bases and 5 bases respectively, with 16 bases between them. The CDR3 is 14 amino acids. This chain's CDR3 is CASSPGDTGNEQYF. For the CDR3, the DNA is TGTGCCAGCAGCCCGGGTGACACAGGGAACGAGCAGTACTTC.